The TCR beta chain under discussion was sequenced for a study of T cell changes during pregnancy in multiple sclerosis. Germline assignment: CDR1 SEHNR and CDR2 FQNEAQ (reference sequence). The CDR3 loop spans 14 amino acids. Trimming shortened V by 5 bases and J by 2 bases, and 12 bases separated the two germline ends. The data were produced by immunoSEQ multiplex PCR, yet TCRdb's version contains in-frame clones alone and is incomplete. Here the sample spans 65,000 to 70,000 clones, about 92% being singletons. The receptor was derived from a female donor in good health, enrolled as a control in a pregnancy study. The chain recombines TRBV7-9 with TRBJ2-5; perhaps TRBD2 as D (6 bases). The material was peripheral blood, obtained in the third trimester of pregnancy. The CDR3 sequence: CASSRLVGQETQYF. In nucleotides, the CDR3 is TGTGCCAGCAGCCGACTAGTGGGGCAAGAGACCCAGTACTTC.